This TCR beta chain derives from a study of type 1 and type 2 diabetes patients. Overall study: The cohort mixed type 1 diabetes, type 2 diabetes and nondiabetic donors.

The study's findings and limits: Highly-expanded CD4+ clones were few in type 2 diabetes, median one, approximately 4% of reads.

Of note for this clonotype: As yet, its antigen is unknown.

PCR was run on genomic DNA. The TCR beta CDR3 region was amplified using 30 forward and 13 reverse primers. TCRdb processed the multiplex PCR reads anew with MiXCR; each CDR3 protein has one entry. In the table there are about 250,000 distinct CDR3 sequences, approximately 45% of which are singletons. Other autoimmune diseases and infections within the past four weeks excluded donors. The sequenced sample consisted of peripheral blood mononuclear cells (PBMCs). The clonotype originates from a man younger than 30 with type 2 diabetes.

The CDR3 region has the DNA TGTGCCTGGAGTGTACAACAGGATACGCAGTATTTT. Its protein is CAWSVQQDTQYF. The chain recombines TRBV30 with TRBJ2-3; D ambiguous. In germline, CDR1 is GTSNPN, CDR2 SVGIG (reference sequence). V was clipped by 0 bases and J by 6 bases, with 7 bases between them. This CDR3 comprises 12 residues.